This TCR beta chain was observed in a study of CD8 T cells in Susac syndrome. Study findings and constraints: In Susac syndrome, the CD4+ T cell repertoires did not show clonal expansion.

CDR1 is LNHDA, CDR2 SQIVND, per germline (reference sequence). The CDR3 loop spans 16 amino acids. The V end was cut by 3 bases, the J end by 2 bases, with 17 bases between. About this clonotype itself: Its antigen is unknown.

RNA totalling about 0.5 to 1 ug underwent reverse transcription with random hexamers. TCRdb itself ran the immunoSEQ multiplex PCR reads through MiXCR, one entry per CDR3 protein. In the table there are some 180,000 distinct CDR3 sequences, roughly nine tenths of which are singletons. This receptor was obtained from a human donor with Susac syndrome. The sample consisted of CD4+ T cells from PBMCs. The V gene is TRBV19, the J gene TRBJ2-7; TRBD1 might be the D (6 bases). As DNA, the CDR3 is TGTGCCAGTAGTATTCGCCAAGGACAGATTCCCTACGAGCAGTACTTC. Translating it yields CASSIRQGQIPYEQYF. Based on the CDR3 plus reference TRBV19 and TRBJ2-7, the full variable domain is DGGITQSPKYLFRKEGQNVTLSCEQNLNHDAMYWYRQDPGQGLRLIYYSQIVNDFQKGDIAEGYSVSREKKESFPLTVTSAQKNPTAFYLCASSIRQGQIPYEQYFGPGTRLTVT.